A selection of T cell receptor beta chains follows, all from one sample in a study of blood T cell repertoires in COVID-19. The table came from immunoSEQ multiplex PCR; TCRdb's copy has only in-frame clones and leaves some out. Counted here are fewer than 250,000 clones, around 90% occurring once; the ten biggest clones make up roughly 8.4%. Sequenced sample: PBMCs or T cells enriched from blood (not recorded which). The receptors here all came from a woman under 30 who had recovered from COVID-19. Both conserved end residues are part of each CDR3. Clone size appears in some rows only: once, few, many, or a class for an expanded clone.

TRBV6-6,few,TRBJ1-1,CASSYLAVEAFF
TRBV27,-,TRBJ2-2,CASSTGQSFGELFF
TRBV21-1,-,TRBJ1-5,CASIQNRGETGNQPQHF
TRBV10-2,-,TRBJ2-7,CASSFDRGLTYEQYF
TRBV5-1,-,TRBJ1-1,CASSPGGAGETEAFF
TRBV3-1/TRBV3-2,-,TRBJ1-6,CASSMTGPNSPLHF
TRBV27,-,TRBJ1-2,CATYPRGGGVNYGYTF
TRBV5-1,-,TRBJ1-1,CASSLGPRGPNTEAFF
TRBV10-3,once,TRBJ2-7,CAISEYPGQASYEQYF
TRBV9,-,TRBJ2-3,CASSVQWTSTDTQYF
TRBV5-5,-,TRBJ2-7,CASSLDRVFGEQYF
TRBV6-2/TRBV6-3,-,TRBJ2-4,CASSYAGGRDIQYF
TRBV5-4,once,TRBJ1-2,CASSLAYTGVSYGYTF
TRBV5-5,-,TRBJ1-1,CASSSGHFTEAFF
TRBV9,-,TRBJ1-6,CASSLGQANSPLHF
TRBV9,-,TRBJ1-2,CASSPEAGTIMGGYTF
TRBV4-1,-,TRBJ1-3,CASSHGPGQTYGNTIYF
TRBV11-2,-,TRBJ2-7,CASSSSQGSYEQYF
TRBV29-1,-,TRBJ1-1,CSVGGQSRSTEAFF
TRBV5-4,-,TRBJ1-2,CASSLEDRVRGGYTF
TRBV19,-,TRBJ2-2,CASREPTGELFF
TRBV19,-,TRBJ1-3,CASTLMDSNSGNTIYF
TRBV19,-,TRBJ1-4,CASRTYRGCSEKLFF
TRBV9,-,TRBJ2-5,CASSDRDTTYQETQYF
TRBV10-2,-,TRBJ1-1,CASSRGPEAFF
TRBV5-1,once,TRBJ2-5,CASSLGAQETQYF
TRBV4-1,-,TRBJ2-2,CASSGTGSTGELFF
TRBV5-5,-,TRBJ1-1,CASSWGPRSYSEAFF
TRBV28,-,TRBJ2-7,CASSLRGYEQYF
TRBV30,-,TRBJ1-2,CAGLAVNYGYTF
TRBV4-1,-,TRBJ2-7,CASSQTLGTGPYEQYF
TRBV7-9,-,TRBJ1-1,CASSSAMNTEAFF
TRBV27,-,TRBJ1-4,CASSLGQSNEKLFF
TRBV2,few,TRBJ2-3,CASSEKRGLGDTQYF
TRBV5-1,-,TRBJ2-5,CASSPGQTQETQYF
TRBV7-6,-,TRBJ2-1,CASSLGSGVYNEQFF
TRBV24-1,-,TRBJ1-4,CATSHAGQGEKLFF
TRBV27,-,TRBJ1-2,CASSLTRSYGYTF
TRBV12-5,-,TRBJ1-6,CASAQGGIDSPLHF
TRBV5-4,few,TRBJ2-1,CASSYGQGPLDEQFF
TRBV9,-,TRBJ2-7,CASSPRDRGFIVHEQYF
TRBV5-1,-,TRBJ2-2,CASSAGTDTGELFF
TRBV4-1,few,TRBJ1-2,CASSQHTGGKGYTF
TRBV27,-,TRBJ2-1,CASSGAYNEQFF
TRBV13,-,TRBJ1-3,CASSPGSGNTIYF
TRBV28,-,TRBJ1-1,CASLGAAVETNTEAFF
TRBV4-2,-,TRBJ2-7,CASSQGTSGQSYEQYF
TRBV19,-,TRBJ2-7,CASSIGQGGVGEQYF
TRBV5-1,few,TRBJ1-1,CASTLGGKNTEAFF
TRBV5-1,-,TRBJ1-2,CASSLEEGPNGYTF
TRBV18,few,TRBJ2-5,CASSPLRQAQETQYF
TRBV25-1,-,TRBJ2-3,CASSGGGNPGTDTQYF
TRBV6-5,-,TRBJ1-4,CASRADRATNEKLFF
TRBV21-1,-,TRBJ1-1,CASSKGSEPGQLHTEAFF
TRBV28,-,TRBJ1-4,CASSPGQESEKLFF
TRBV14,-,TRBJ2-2,CASSPRTLGELFF
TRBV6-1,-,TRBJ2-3,CASSEGRVGTDTQYF
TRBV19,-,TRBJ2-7,CASSIIGRAGGPYEQYF
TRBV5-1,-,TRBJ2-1,CASRDRGHNEQFF
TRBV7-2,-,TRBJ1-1,CASSLVGQGVYDTEAFF